These 9 T cell receptor beta chains were all obtained from the same sample, sequenced in a study of blood T cells in healthy people across ages (dated by TCRdb to the mid-2010s). Library preparation was by 5' RACE. Sequencing used an Illumina HiSeq 2500. The second PCR ran for roughly 7 to 11 cycles and used a J-beta primer mix along with a sample-barcoded 5' primer. Through fastp at Q25 and MiXCR, TCRdb rebuilt clones from the public reads, retaining in-frame beta chains. CDR3 protein duplicates are merged, each entry listing the most common genes and DNA. Counted in this sample were some 710,000 distinct CDR3 sequences; 22% of them appeared once. Clones ranked in the top ten supply around a fifth of the sample. Sequences were obtained from blood. The receptor source for this set is a man in his 70s in good health.

The rearrangement uses TRBV7-9 and TRBJ1-2; D uncertain. In germline, CDR1 is SEHNR, CDR2 FQNEAQ (reference sequence). The V gene lost 2 bases and the J gene lost 10 bases, with 17 bases spanning the gap. This CDR3 contains 14 residues. The CDR3 DNA reads as TGTGCCAGCAGCTTAAGTAATCAAGGGATTGACTACACCTTC. Translated: CASSLSNQGIDYTF. The complete variable domain, with remaining parts taken from reference TRBV7-9 and TRBJ1-2, reads DTGVSQNPRHKITKRGQNVTFRCDPISEHNRLYWYRQTLGQGPEFLTYFQNEAQLEKSRLLSDRFSAERPKGSFSTLEIQRTEQGDSAMYLCASSLSNQGIDYTFGSGTRLTVV.

The rearrangement uses TRBV7-6 and TRBJ2-5; D not certain. CDR1 is SGHVS and CDR2 is FNYEAQ in the germline V gene. This CDR3 has 15 amino acids. With 5 bases removed from V and 1 base from J, the gap between germline ends came to 14 bases. CDR3 nucleotides: TGTGCCAGCAGCCCGCAATGGCTATTCCAAGAGACCCAGTACTTC. This sequence encodes CASSPQWLFQETQYF.

This clonotype occurred a few times. This chain links TRBV24-1 with TRBJ2-3; 8 bases are a match to TRBD1. The CDR3 totals 15 residues. V was pared by 4 bases and J by 3 bases, with 5 bases of the junction left unmatched. Germline V CDR1 and CDR2: KGHDR, SFDVKD. DNA of the CDR3: TGTGCCACCAGTGACAGGACAGGGCTGACAGATACGCAGTATTTT. Its translation is CATSDRTGLTDTQYF.

The sample holds a few counts of this clonotype. This chain links TRBV7-9 with TRBJ2-7; D not resolved. From germline, CDR1 is SEHNR and CDR2 FQNEAQ (reference sequence). CDR3 length equals 13 residues. V gave up 6 bases and J gave up 1 base, with 10 bases separating them. The CDR3 nucleotides are TGTGCCAGCAGTCAAACACCATCCTACGAGCAGTACTTC. It specifies CASSQTPSYEQYF.

This clonotype was observed a few times. The rearrangement uses TRBV6-1 and TRBJ1-2, with D hard to call. Per the germline V gene, CDR1 is MNHNS and CDR2 is SASEGT. CDR3 length equals 13 residues. V was trimmed by 4 bases and J by 3 bases, leaving 9 bases between them. The CDR3 spells CASSGALDYGYTF. The CDR3 DNA follows: TGTGCCAGCAGTGGGGCCTTGGACTATGGCTACACCTTC.

The V gene is TRBV7-3, the J gene TRBJ1-1; tentative D call: TRBD1 (5 bases). The CDR3 loop spans 14 amino acids. V was shortened by 2 bases and J by 4 bases, with 11 bases between the two germline ends. Germline assignment: CDR1 SGHTA and CDR2 FQGTGA. CDR3 sequence reads: CASSLDGTLTEAFF. Written as DNA, the CDR3 is TGTGCCAGCAGCTTAGATGGGACCCTCACTGAAGCTTTCTTT.

The rearrangement joins TRBV25-1 to TRBJ2-2; D remains ambiguous. This CDR3 has 12 residues. V dropped 7 bases and J dropped 6 bases, with 9 bases sitting between them. Germline V gene lookup returns CDR1 MGHDK and CDR2 SYGVNS. DNA of the CDR3: TGTGCCAGCATGCTAAGAGCCGGGGAGCTGTTTTTT. Its protein is CASMLRAGELFF.

This clonotype was seen a handful of times. This chain links TRBV12-3 or TRBV12-4 with TRBJ2-5, with a possible D match to TRBD2 (6 bases). The end of the DNA is better explained by TRBJ2-7, so the J call may be wrong. The CDR3 is made up of 15 amino acids. DNA of the CDR3: TGTGCCAGCAGTCTTCACGGACTAACCCTCTACGAGCAGTACTTC. This encodes CASSLHGLTLYEQYF.

The DNA of the CDR3 is TGCAGTGCCCTTCGCCTTACATACGAGCAGTACTTC. As protein: CSALRLTYEQYF. This chain uses TRBV20-1 with TRBJ2-7; D is undetermined. The V gene's germline CDR1 is DFQATT and CDR2 SNEGSKA (reference sequence). Trimming took 6 bases from V and 4 from J, leaving 13 bases between them. The CDR3 is made up of 12 amino acids.